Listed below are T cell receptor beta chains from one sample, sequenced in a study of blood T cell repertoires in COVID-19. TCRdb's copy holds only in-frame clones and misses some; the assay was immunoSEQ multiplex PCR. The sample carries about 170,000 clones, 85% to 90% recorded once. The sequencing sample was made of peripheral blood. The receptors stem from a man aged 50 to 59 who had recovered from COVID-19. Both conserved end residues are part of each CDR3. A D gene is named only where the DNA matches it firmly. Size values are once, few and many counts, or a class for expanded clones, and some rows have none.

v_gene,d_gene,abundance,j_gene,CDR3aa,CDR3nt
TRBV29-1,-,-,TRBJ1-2,CSVYLDGYTF,TGCAGCGTATATCTAGATGGCTACACCTTC
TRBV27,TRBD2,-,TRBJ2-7,CASSPSGIHEQYF,TGTGCCAGCAGTCCTAGCGGGATCCACGAGCAGTACTTC
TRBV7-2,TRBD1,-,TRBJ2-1,CASSDGTGRQFF,TGTGCCAGCAGCGATGGGACAGGGAGGCAGTTCTTC
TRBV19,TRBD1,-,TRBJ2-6,CASSIDRAGANVLTF,TGTGCCAGTAGTATTGACAGGGCAGGGGCCAACGTCCTGACTTTC
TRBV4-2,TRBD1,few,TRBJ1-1,CASSQVSRTGGTEAFF,TGTGCCAGCAGCCAAGTTTCACGGACAGGGGGGACTGAAGCTTTCTTT
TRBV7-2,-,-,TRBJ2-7,CASSPRYEQYF,TGTGCCAGCAGCCCCCGGTACGAGCAGTACTTC
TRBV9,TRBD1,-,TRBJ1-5,CASSGGTGSNQPQHF,TGTGCCAGCAGCGGCGGGACAGGGAGCAATCAGCCCCAGCATTTT
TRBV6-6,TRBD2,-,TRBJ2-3,CASSPSVAGEYRDTQYF,TGTGCCAGCAGTCCTAGTGTAGCGGGAGAGTATAGAGATACGCAGTATTTT
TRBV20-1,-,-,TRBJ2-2,CSASMARAGELFF,TGCAGTGCTAGTATGGCCAGGGCCGGGGAGCTGTTTTTT
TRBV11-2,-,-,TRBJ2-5,CASRPLAGKQETQYF,TGTGCCAGCCGTCCTCTGGCGGGGAAACAAGAGACCCAGTACTTC
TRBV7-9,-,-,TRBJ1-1,CASSPPQQGVGNTEAFF,TGTGCCAGCAGCCCTCCGCAACAGGGAGTAGGGAACACTGAAGCTTTCTTT
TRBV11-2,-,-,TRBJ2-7,CASSVEANGEYF,TGTGCCAGCAGCGTTGAGGCAAACGGAGAGTACTTC
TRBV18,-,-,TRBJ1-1,CASSPQGTRGTEAFF,TGTGCCAGCTCACCGCAGGGAACAAGGGGAACTGAAGCTTTCTTT
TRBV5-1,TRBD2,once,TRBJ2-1,CASTSLQRGSYNEQFF,TGCGCCAGCACCTCCCTTCAGCGGGGCTCCTACAATGAGCAGTTCTTC
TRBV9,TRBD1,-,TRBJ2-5,CASSSWDRGGRQETQYF,TGTGCCAGCAGCTCTTGGGACAGGGGAGGAAGGCAAGAGACCCAGTACTTC
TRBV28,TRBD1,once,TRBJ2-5,CASSLRVRTGRGETQYF,TGTGCCAGCAGTCTCCGGGTACGGACAGGGAGAGGAGAGACCCAGTACTTC
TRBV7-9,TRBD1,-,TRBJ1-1,CASSFGQGMNTEAFF,TGTGCCAGCAGCTTTGGACAGGGCATGAACACTGAAGCTTTCTTT
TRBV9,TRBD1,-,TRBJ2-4,CASSVDLPGTGKNIQYF,TGTGCCAGCAGCGTAGACCTTCCCGGGACAGGCAAAAACATTCAGTACTTC
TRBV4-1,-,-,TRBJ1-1,CASSQVEGENTEAFF,TGCGCCAGCAGCCAAGTTGAGGGGGAGAACACTGAAGCTTTCTTT
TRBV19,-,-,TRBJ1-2,CASSIVQGRDGYTF,TGTGCCAGTAGTATAGTACAGGGTAGGGATGGCTACACCTTC
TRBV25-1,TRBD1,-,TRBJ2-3,CASSPPGTGSDTQYF,TGTGCCAGCAGCCCCCCCGGGACAGGGTCAGATACGCAGTATTTT
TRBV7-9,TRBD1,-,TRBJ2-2,CASSLRGTGGPSNTGELFF,TGTGCCAGCAGCCTTAGAGGGACAGGGGGCCCCTCGAACACCGGGGAGCTGTTTTTT
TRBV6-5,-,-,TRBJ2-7,CASSYSGSSYEQYF,TGTGCCAGCAGTTACTCGGGCAGCTCCTACGAGCAGTACTTC
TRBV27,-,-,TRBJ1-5,CASSPWRGEGSNQPQHF,TGTGCCAGCAGTCCGTGGCGTGGTGAGGGAAGCAATCAGCCCCAGCATTTT
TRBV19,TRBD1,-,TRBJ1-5,CATRTGGKGQPQHF,TGTGCCACTCGGACAGGGGGAAAGGGTCAGCCCCAGCATTTT
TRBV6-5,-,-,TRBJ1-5,CASRRQASHQPQHF,TGTGCCAGTCGCCGACAGGCCTCTCATCAGCCCCAGCATTTT
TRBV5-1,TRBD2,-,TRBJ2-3,CASMRAGGSGDTQYF,TGCGCCAGCATGCGGGCGGGAGGGTCTGGAGATACGCAGTATTTT
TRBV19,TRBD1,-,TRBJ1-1,CASSIRGHTEAFF,TGTGCCAGTAGTATTAGGGGGCACACTGAAGCTTTCTTT
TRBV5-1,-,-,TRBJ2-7,CASSLIEGGEQYF,TGCGCCAGCAGCTTGATTGAGGGCGGCGAGCAGTACTTC
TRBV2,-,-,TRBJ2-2,CASSEFGGVDTGELFF,TGTGCCAGCAGTGAATTCGGAGGGGTCGACACCGGGGAGCTGTTTTTT
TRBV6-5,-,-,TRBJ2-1,CAISEPKDYNEQFF,TGTGCCATCTCCGAGCCCAAAGACTACAATGAGCAGTTCTTC
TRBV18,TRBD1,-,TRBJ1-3,CASSPRTTGASGNTIYF,TGTGCCAGCTCACCACGCACCACAGGGGCCTCTGGAAACACCATATATTTT
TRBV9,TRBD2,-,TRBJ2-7,CASSVSSTSGSISYEQYF,TGTGCCAGCAGCGTAAGTAGTACTAGCGGGAGCATCTCCTACGAGCAGTACTTC
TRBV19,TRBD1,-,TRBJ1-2,CASVTGEGGYTF,TGTGCCAGTGTGACAGGGGAAGGAGGCTACACCTTC
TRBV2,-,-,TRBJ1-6,CASSEVRGGVTSPLHF,TGTGCCAGCAGTGAAGTACGCGGAGGAGTTACATCACCCCTCCACTTT
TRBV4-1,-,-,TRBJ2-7,CASSQDGYEQYF,TGCGCCAGCAGCCAAGACGGCTACGAGCAGTACTTC
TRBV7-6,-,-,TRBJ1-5,CASSLAISSNQPQHF,TGTGCCAGCAGCTTAGCCATTTCTAGCAATCAGCCCCAGCATTTT
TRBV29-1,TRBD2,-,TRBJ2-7,CSVAGLAGSYEQYF,TGCAGCGTTGCGGGACTAGCGGGTTCCTACGAGCAGTACTTC
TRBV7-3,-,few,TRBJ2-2,CASSPQGGGELFF,TGTGCCAGCAGCCCACAGGGTGGCGGGGAGCTGTTTTTT
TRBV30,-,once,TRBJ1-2,CAYRRQANYGYTF,TGTGCCTATAGGAGGCAAGCTAACTATGGCTACACCTTC
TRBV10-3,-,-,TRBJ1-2,CATSRVGFSGYTF,TGTGCCACCTCGCGGGTAGGGTTTAGTGGCTACACCTTC
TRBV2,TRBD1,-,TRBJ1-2,CASKGTGGNYGYTF,TGTGCCAGCAAAGGGACAGGGGGCAACTATGGCTACACCTTC
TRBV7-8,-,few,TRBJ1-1,CASSLAAAANTEAFF,TGTGCCAGCAGCTTAGCAGCGGCCGCTAACACTGAAGCTTTCTTT
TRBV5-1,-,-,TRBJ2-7,CASSLEPLATYEQYF,TGCGCCAGCAGCTTGGAGCCTCTAGCGACCTACGAGCAGTACTTC
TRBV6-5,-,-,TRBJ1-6,CASSYVQANNSPLHF,TGTGCCAGCAGTTACGTCCAGGCCAATAATTCACCCCTCCACTTT
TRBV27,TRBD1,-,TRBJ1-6,CASSLGDSGNSPLHF,TGTGCCAGCAGTCTAGGGGACAGCGGCAATTCACCCCTCCACTTT
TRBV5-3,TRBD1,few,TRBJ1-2,CARSWRGQRFNGYTF,TGTGCCAGAAGCTGGCGGGGACAGCGTTTCAATGGCTACACCTTC
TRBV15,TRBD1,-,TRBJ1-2,CATSRLDRGERGYTF,TGTGCCACCAGCAGATTGGACAGGGGAGAGCGTGGCTACACCTTC
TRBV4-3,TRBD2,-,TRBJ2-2,CASRLAGSDGELFF,TGCGCCAGCAGGTTAGCGGGATCGGACGGGGAGCTGTTTTTT
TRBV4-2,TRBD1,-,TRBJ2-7,CASSQDLINLGGSYEQYF,TGTGCCAGCAGCCAAGATCTCATCAATCTAGGGGGCTCGTACGAGCAGTACTTC